This T cell receptor beta chain stems from a study of blood T cell repertoires in COVID-19. Overall study: COVID-19 samples, acute and convalescent, were from the United States, Italy and Spain. Sample material is recorded as cDNA or gDNA derived from T cells, B-cell-depleted T cells, or PBMCs.

V trimming: 3 bases; J trimming: 0 bases; junction bases outside the gene matches: 5. Germline lookup yields CDR1 MNHNS and CDR2 SASEGT. The CDR3 covers 15 residues. Per the original methods: Reference gene primer amplification yielded estimated nucleated cell counts. The assay was immunoSEQ multiplex PCR, and TCRdb's table has in-frame clones only and misses some. Clone size and the V and J calls come from that table; the DNA yielded D and trimming. The sample lists more than 40,000 clones; approximately 87% were seen once. The gene calls are TRBV6-1 and TRBJ2-7; TRBD2 agrees at 7 bases. The sequenced material came from peripheral blood. The clonotype was recovered from a human donor in a cohort sampled during active COVID-19. The CDR3 here is CASSDDLAASYEQYF. The CDR3 region has the DNA TGTGCCAGCAGTGATGATCTAGCGGCCTCCTACGAGCAGTACTTC.